The 17 T cell receptor beta chains listed next were all sequenced from one sample in a study of shared clonotypes between healthy human individuals. Sequencing used immunoSEQ multiplex PCR; TCRdb keeps in-frame clones, though not all of them. The data show fewer than 600,000 clones, 70% to 80% seen once. Sequenced material: PBMCs. The receptors stem from a woman in her thirties or forties in good health. Some clones in this sample may be carry-over from other donors' samples.

V is TRBV4-1 and J is TRBJ1-4; TRBD1 matches 10 bases. This CDR3 is 15 amino acids long. Trimming cost V 6 bases and J 2 bases; bases outside gene matches: 3. Germline-derived CDR1 and CDR2 are MGHRA and YSYEKL. CDR3 amino acids: CASRRQGATNEKLFF. In DNA form, the CDR3 reads TGCGCCAGCAGACGACAGGGGGCGACTAATGAAAAACTGTTTTTT.

V gene TRBV30 combines with J gene TRBJ2-7, with a possible D match to TRBD2 (5 bases). Trimming shortened V by 3 bases and J by 7 bases, and 13 bases separated the two germline ends. CDR3 size: 12 residues. CDR1 GTSNPN and CDR2 SVGIG come from the germline V gene (reference sequence). CDR3 protein: CAWRGDRREQYF. Written as DNA, the CDR3 is TGTGCCTGGAGGGGCGATCGGAGGGAGCAGTACTTC.

The rearrangement uses TRBV7-8 and TRBJ2-2, with D possibly matching TRBD2 (5 bases). The CDR3 consists of 15 residues. Germline V gives CDR1 SGHVS, CDR2 FQNEAQ. V was pared by 0 bases and J by 4 bases, with 9 bases between. In nucleotides, the CDR3 is TGTGCCAGCAGCTTAGCGAGGGCGGGCACCGGGGAGCTGTTTTTT. Amino acid sequence: CASSLARAGTGELFF.

CDR3 DNA sequence: TGTGCCAGCAGCGAGAGCGGGTGGGGCACAGATACGCAGTATTTT. Translation: CASSESGWGTDTQYF. The chain couples TRBV9 to TRBJ2-3; possible D gene TRBD2, 6 bases. The CDR3 extends over 15 amino acids. Per germline, CDR1 SGDLS and CDR2 YYNGEE. Trimming took off 3 bases at V and 1 base at J, with 12 bases between the two ends.

The J gene is TRBJ2-5, the V gene TRBV6-1, with D unresolved. V was pared by 8 bases and J by 1 base, with 11 bases between. Per the germline V gene, CDR1 is MNHNS and CDR2 is SASEGT. CDR3 length equals 13 residues. CDR3 in amino acids: CASQRRLQETQYF. CDR3 DNA: TGTGCCAGCCAGAGGCGGCTCCAAGAGACCCAGTACTTC.

The chain employs TRBV4-1 and TRBJ2-5, with a weak D call TRBD2 (6 bases). The CDR3 has 13 residues. CDR1 is MGHRA, CDR2 YSYEKL, per germline. The V gene lost 4 bases and the J gene lost 4 bases, with 10 bases spanning the gap. The CDR3 DNA follows: TGCGCCAGCAGCCGTTTTAGCGGAGAGACCCAGTACTTC. Translating gives CASSRFSGETQYF.

The V call is TRBV6-1, the J call TRBJ2-7; either TRBD1 or TRBD2 may fit D (5 bases each). The CDR3 runs to 13 residues. V was trimmed by 6 bases and J by 2 bases, leaving 11 bases between them. Germline CDR1 MNHNS, CDR2 SASEGT. The CDR3 DNA reads as TGTGCCAGCAGGGTCCTGGGGGCCTACGAGCAGTACTTC. This codes for CASRVLGAYEQYF.

The genes are TRBV4-1 and TRBJ2-3; 9 bases line up with TRBD1. The J segment lost 6 bases and the V segment lost 4 bases, leaving 17 bases of the junction unmatched. The CDR3 loop spans 18 amino acids. CDR1 and CDR2 from the germline V gene are MGHRA and YSYEKL. In DNA form, the CDR3 reads TGCGCCAGCAGCCCCAAAACTCTCGGGACAGGGAGTTATGATACGCAGTATTTT. Encoded protein: CASSPKTLGTGSYDTQYF.

About this clone itself: Other DNA sequences in this sample translate to the same CDR3. The chain links TRBV30 to TRBJ2-3; no firm D call. The V gene's germline CDR1 is GTSNPN and CDR2 SVGIG (reference sequence). V was cut by 0 bases and J by 2 bases, with 3 bases left in between. The CDR3 loop spans 12 amino acids. CDR3 sequence: CAWSVSTDTQYF. The CDR3 bases are TGTGCCTGGAGTGTTTCCACAGATACGCAGTATTTT.

The chain is built from TRBV5-1 and TRBJ2-5, with 10 bases identical to TRBD2. V shed 3 bases, J shed 3 bases, and the junction held 2 bases outside the gene matches. CDR3 size: 14 residues. Germline CDR1 and CDR2: SGHRS and YFSETQ. CDR3 loop: CASSSGLAEETQYF. As DNA, the CDR3 is TGCGCCAGCAGCTCCGGACTAGCGGAAGAGACCCAGTACTTC.

This chain links TRBV5-5 with TRBJ2-3, with 8 bases identical to TRBD2. The germline gives CDR1 SGHKS, CDR2 YYEKEE (reference sequence). This CDR3 has 17 residues. The trim removed 0 bases at V and 2 bases at J, leaving 8 bases unmatched. In DNA, the CDR3 is TGTGCCAGCAGCTTGGGTCTCGCGGGAGGATTCACAGATACGCAGTATTTT. It encodes CASSLGLAGGFTDTQYF. The variable domain in full, completed from reference TRBV5-5 and TRBJ2-3, reads DAGVTQSPTHLIKTRGQQVTLRCSPISGHKSVSWYQQVLGQGPQFIFQYYEKEERGRGNFPDRFSARQFPNYSSELNVNALLLGDSALYLCASSLGLAGGFTDTQYFGPGTRLTVL.

The chain recombines TRBV7-9 with TRBJ2-7; D unresolved. Germline V gene data show CDR1 as SEHNR and CDR2 as FQNEAQ (reference sequence). Trimming left V 5 bases short and J 3 bases short, with 5 bases between. The CDR3 consists of 11 residues. The CDR3 DNA is TGTGCCAGCAGCCCATACTACGAGCAGTACTTC. This codes for CASSPYYEQYF.

The chain recombines TRBV4-3 with TRBJ2-5; 7 nucleotides match TRBD2. Gene TRBJ2-7 matches the end of the DNA better, so the J call may be wrong. The germline V gene encodes CDR1 LGHNA and CDR2 YSLEER. This CDR3 spans 15 amino acids. The CDR3 coding sequence is TGCGCCAGCAGCCAATCTAGCGGCAGCCAGTACGAGCAGTACTTC. Encoded protein: CASSQSSGSQYEQYF.

The rearrangement links TRBV7-2 to TRBJ2-3; D call uncertain. Germline CDR1 and CDR2: SGHTA and FQGNSA. Trimming removed 2 bases at V and 0 bases at J, with 9 bases between. CDR3 length: 15 amino acids. The chain's CDR3 is CASSLQVGSTDTQYF. The CDR3 nucleotides read TGTGCCAGCAGCTTACAGGTTGGGAGCACAGATACGCAGTATTTT.

The chain employs TRBV6-4 and TRBJ2-3; D is possibly TRBD1 (5 bases). Per the germline V gene, CDR1 is MRHNA and CDR2 is SNTAGT. This CDR3 is built from 13 residues. V shed 5 bases and J shed 1 base, with 7 bases lying between them. The CDR3 region has the DNA TGTGCCAGCAGTTGGACACGCACAGATACGCAGTATTTT. Translation: CASSWTRTDTQYF.

This chain uses TRBV5-1 with TRBJ2-2, with 7 bases lining up with TRBD1. The CDR3 loop spans 14 amino acids. Trimming at V came to 4 bases and at J to 4 bases, leaving 4 bases not matched to a gene. In germline, CDR1 is SGHRS, CDR2 YFSETQ. The CDR3 region has the DNA TGCGCCAGCAGCGGCGGACAGGTCACCGGGGAGCTGTTTTTT. It translates to CASSGGQVTGELFF.

The gene calls are TRBV28 and TRBJ2-5; D remains ambiguous. Germline CDR1 reads MDHEN; CDR2 reads SYDVKM. Deletions cut 5 bases from V and 2 bases from J, with 15 bases between. CDR3 length: 15 amino acids. The CDR3 bases are TGTGCCAGCAGTCCCCGAGGACGGATTCAAGAGACCCAGTACTTC. Amino acids: CASSPRGRIQETQYF.